These T cell receptor beta chains were read from a single sample in a study of spatial heterogeneity in lung cancer. MiXCR, run by TCRdb on the 5' RACE reads, gives a single entry per CDR3 protein. The profile shows about 82,000 distinct CDR3 sequences, roughly an eighth of them singletons. Sequences were derived from PBMCs, sampled at surgery. These receptors were obtained from a male donor with early-stage non-small cell lung cancer. Each CDR3 is given with its conserved first and last residue. The order of the fields is V gene, clone size, D gene, J gene, CDR3 protein, CDR3 DNA. A D gene is named only where the DNA matches it firmly. Clone sizes are given selectively: once, few, many, or a class where the clone is expanded.

V: TRBV20-1; size: .; D: .; J: TRBJ2-7; CDR3: CSARDFFHEQYF; DNA: TGCAGTGCCCGGGATTTTTTCCACGAGCAGTACTTC
V: TRBV12-3/TRBV12-4; size: .; D: .; J: TRBJ2-3; CDR3: CASSLGLTGADTQYF; DNA: TGTGCCAGCAGTTTGGGCTTAACTGGAGCAGATACGCAGTATTTT
V: TRBV20-1; size: many; D: TRBD2; J: TRBJ2-1; CDR3: CSASIQREGHEQFF; DNA: TGCAGTGCTAGTATTCAGCGGGAGGGGCATGAGCAGTTCTTC
V: TRBV5-1; size: many; D: TRBD1; J: TRBJ1-4; CDR3: CASSLGSGTGGYEKLFF; DNA: TGCGCCAGCAGCTTGGGTTCCGGGACAGGGGGCTATGAAAAACTGTTTTTT
V: TRBV7-9; size: .; D: TRBD2; J: TRBJ2-7; CDR3: CASSLGTSGDSYEQYF; DNA: TGTGCCAGCAGCTTAGGGACTAGCGGGGACTCCTACGAGCAGTACTTC
V: TRBV2; size: .; D: .; J: TRBJ2-1; CDR3: CASSDSLGSSSYNEQFF; DNA: TGTGCCAGCAGTGACTCTTTAGGCTCCAGCTCCTACAATGAGCAGTTCTTC
V: TRBV29-1; size: few; D: TRBD1; J: TRBJ2-7; CDR3: CSVSDRESLYEQYF; DNA: TGCAGCGTTTCTGACAGGGAGTCACTCTACGAGCAGTACTTC
V: TRBV12-3/TRBV12-4; size: few; D: .; J: TRBJ2-4; CDR3: CASSLEGAKNIQYF; DNA: TGTGCCAGCAGTTTAGAAGGGGCCAAAAACATTCAGTACTTC
V: TRBV7-8; size: few; D: .; J: TRBJ1-5; CDR3: CASSSLDRFGEPQHF; DNA: TGTGCCAGCAGCTCCCTAGACAGGTTCGGGGAGCCCCAGCATTTT
V: TRBV3-1; size: .; D: .; J: TRBJ2-7; CDR3: CASSQDRTDTYEQYF; DNA: TGTGCCAGCAGCCAAGATCGGACCGATACCTACGAGCAGTACTTC
V: TRBV5-5; size: .; D: .; J: TRBJ2-3; CDR3: CASKGERRADTQYF; DNA: TGTGCCAGCAAGGGGGAGCGGAGAGCAGATACGCAGTATTTT
V: TRBV27; size: .; D: .; J: TRBJ1-5; CDR3: CASSLLVGTNQPQHF; DNA: TGTGCCAGCAGTTTACTCGTTGGGACCAATCAGCCCCAGCATTTT
V: TRBV24-1; size: .; D: .; J: TRBJ2-7; CDR3: CATPRARNHYEQYF; DNA: TGTGCCACCCCTAGGGCGCGAAATCACTACGAGCAGTACTTC
V: TRBV25-1; size: .; D: TRBD2; J: TRBJ2-1; CDR3: CASSEFGKADTTSGRANEQFF; DNA: TGTGCCAGCAGTGAATTCGGGAAGGCCGATACGACTAGCGGGAGAGCAAATGAGCAGTTCTTC
V: TRBV29-1; size: .; D: .; J: TRBJ2-7; CDR3: CSVGSSYEQYF; DNA: TGCAGCGTCGGTAGCTCCTACGAGCAGTACTTC
V: TRBV10-2; size: .; D: .; J: TRBJ2-2; CDR3: CASSERSTGELFF; DNA: TGCGCCAGCAGTGAGAGATCAACCGGGGAGCTGTTTTTT
V: TRBV5-1; size: .; D: .; J: TRBJ2-7; CDR3: CASNRLGGEGYEQYF; DNA: TGCGCCAGCAACCGACTTGGGGGCGAAGGCTACGAGCAGTACTTC
V: TRBV11-2; size: few; D: .; J: TRBJ1-1; CDR3: CASSHRTANTEAFF; DNA: TGTGCCAGCAGCCACCGGACGGCTAACACTGAAGCTTTCTTT
V: TRBV20-1; size: .; D: .; J: TRBJ2-3; CDR3: CSAIRSDTQYF; DNA: TGCAGTGCTATAAGATCAGATACGCAGTATTTT
V: TRBV15; size: .; D: TRBD2; J: TRBJ2-5; CDR3: CATTGGAGETQYF; DNA: TGTGCCACTACCGGGGGGGCCGGGGAGACCCAGTACTTC
V: TRBV5-6; size: .; D: .; J: TRBJ2-1; CDR3: CASSQGVWGDPSYNEQFF; DNA: TGTGCCAGCAGCCAAGGGGTTTGGGGGGATCCTTCCTACAATGAGCAGTTCTTC
V: TRBV29-1; size: .; D: TRBD2; J: TRBJ2-1; CDR3: CSGLAGGNEQFF; DNA: TGCAGCGGACTAGCGGGGGGCAATGAGCAGTTCTTC
V: TRBV20-1; size: .; D: TRBD2; J: TRBJ2-3; CDR3: CSAKSAGGLDTQYF; DNA: TGCAGTGCTAAGTCAGCGGGGGGGCTAGATACGCAGTATTTT
V: TRBV20-1; size: .; D: .; J: TRBJ2-3; CDR3: CSANGGGPDTQYF; DNA: TGCAGTGCTAACGGCGGGGGCCCAGATACGCAGTATTTT
V: TRBV6-2/TRBV6-3; size: few; D: .; J: TRBJ1-4; CDR3: CASSPRQGYEKLFF; DNA: TGTGCCAGCAGTCCCCGGCAGGGGTATGAAAAACTGTTTTTT
V: TRBV11-1; size: .; D: TRBD2; J: TRBJ2-7; CDR3: CASSHSGSTYEQYF; DNA: TGTGCCAGCAGCCATAGCGGGAGCACCTACGAGCAGTACTTC
V: TRBV29-1; size: .; D: .; J: TRBJ1-1; CDR3: CSVGINTNTEAFF; DNA: TGCAGCGTTGGCATAAATACGAACACTGAAGCTTTCTTT
V: TRBV20-1; size: .; D: TRBD2; J: TRBJ2-1; CDR3: CSARAPRLAGVYNEQFF; DNA: TGCAGTGCTAGAGCCCCCCGACTAGCGGGGGTGTACAATGAGCAGTTCTTC
V: TRBV6-2/TRBV6-3; size: .; D: .; J: TRBJ2-7; CDR3: CASSLGGTSYEQYF; DNA: TGTGCCAGCAGTTTGGGCGGGACCTCCTACGAGCAGTACTTC
V: TRBV29-1; size: .; D: .; J: TRBJ2-7; CDR3: CSVLSGVSYEQYF; DNA: TGCAGCGTTTTATCCGGGGTTTCCTACGAGCAGTACTTC
V: TRBV19; size: few; D: .; J: TRBJ1-2; CDR3: CASSLGGEHYGYTF; DNA: TGTGCCAGTAGTCTGGGCGGCGAGCACTATGGCTACACCTTC
V: TRBV20-1; size: few; D: .; J: TRBJ1-2; CDR3: CSAREISNYGYTF; DNA: TGCAGTGCTAGGGAGATTTCCAACTATGGCTACACCTTC
V: TRBV2; size: many; D: TRBD1; J: TRBJ1-5; CDR3: CASSDQGVNQPQHF; DNA: TGTGCCAGCAGTGACCAGGGGGTCAATCAGCCCCAGCATTTT
V: TRBV29-1; size: few; D: .; J: TRBJ1-1; CDR3: CSVEPPGGGTEAFF; DNA: TGCAGCGTTGAACCCCCCGGGGGGGGCACTGAAGCTTTCTTT
V: TRBV12-3/TRBV12-4; size: few; D: TRBD1; J: TRBJ1-2; CDR3: CASKQETGSKGYTF; DNA: TGTGCCAGCAAGCAGGAGACAGGGTCGAAAGGCTACACCTTC
V: TRBV18; size: few; D: TRBD1; J: TRBJ1-5; CDR3: CASSPLNRGNQPQHF; DNA: TGTGCCAGCTCACCACTAAACAGGGGAAATCAGCCCCAGCATTTT
V: TRBV12-5; size: .; D: .; J: TRBJ2-2; CDR3: CASGLMLGGGRRYTGELFF; DNA: TGTGCTAGTGGTTTGATGCTAGGGGGGGGCCGTAGGTACACCGGGGAGCTGTTTTTT
V: TRBV23-1; size: .; D: TRBD2; J: TRBJ2-1; CDR3: CASSRSRTSGSVDEQFF; DNA: TGCGCCAGCAGTCGCTCTCGGACTAGCGGGAGTGTGGATGAGCAGTTCTTC
V: TRBV28; size: few; D: TRBD1; J: TRBJ1-2; CDR3: CASGTGGRGYTF; DNA: TGTGCCTCCGGGACAGGGGGCAGGGGCTACACCTTC
V: TRBV5-1; size: few; D: .; J: TRBJ2-7; CDR3: CASSLGGAPYEQYF; DNA: TGCGCCAGCAGCTTGGGGGGGGCCCCCTACGAGCAGTACTTC
V: TRBV29-1; size: .; D: .; J: TRBJ1-1; CDR3: CSSVDSEAFF; DNA: TGCAGCTCCGTCGACTCTGAAGCTTTCTTT
V: TRBV10-3; size: .; D: TRBD1; J: TRBJ2-5; CDR3: CAISTRDRGGSETQYF; DNA: TGTGCCATCAGTACCCGGGACAGAGGCGGGTCGGAGACCCAGTACTTC
V: TRBV19; size: few; D: TRBD2; J: TRBJ2-5; CDR3: CASSTLAGYQETQYF; DNA: TGTGCCAGTAGTACCCTAGCGGGGTACCAAGAGACCCAGTACTTC
V: TRBV7-2; size: medium-sized; D: .; J: TRBJ1-1; CDR3: CASSLARDEGLGAFF; DNA: TGTGCCAGCAGCTTAGCGCGAGATGAGGGGCTTGGGGCTTTCTTT
V: TRBV7-8; size: .; D: TRBD2; J: TRBJ2-1; CDR3: CASSPRLAEEQFF; DNA: TGTGCCAGCAGCCCTAGACTAGCGGAGGAGCAGTTCTTC
V: TRBV6-1; size: .; D: TRBD2; J: TRBJ2-1; CDR3: CASSGAGPYNEQFF; DNA: TGTGCCAGCAGTGGAGCGGGACCCTACAATGAGCAGTTCTTC
V: TRBV12-3/TRBV12-4; size: many; D: .; J: TRBJ1-5; CDR3: CASSFPGQNQPQHF; DNA: TGTGCCAGCAGTTTCCCAGGACAGAATCAGCCCCAGCATTTT
V: TRBV12-3/TRBV12-4; size: few; D: .; J: TRBJ2-5; CDR3: CASSRGQGGTRGQETQYF; DNA: TGTGCCAGCAGCCGAGGTCAGGGGGGGACTAGAGGCCAAGAGACCCAGTACTTC
V: TRBV15; size: few; D: .; J: TRBJ2-1; CDR3: CATSRDSTSGSYNEQFF; DNA: TGTGCCACCAGCAGAGATTCGACCTCCGGCTCCTACAATGAGCAGTTCTTC
V: TRBV7-2; size: .; D: .; J: TRBJ2-2; CDR3: CASSLSSSGGELFF; DNA: TGTGCCAGCAGCTTATCCTCGTCGGGCGGGGAGCTGTTTTTT
V: TRBV19; size: .; D: TRBD2; J: TRBJ2-1; CDR3: CASSIGPSGYEQFF; DNA: TGTGCCAGTAGTATAGGTCCTAGCGGGTATGAGCAGTTCTTC
V: TRBV3-1; size: many; D: TRBD2; J: TRBJ2-3; CDR3: CASSQVTSGDPDTQYF; DNA: TGTGCCAGCAGCCAAGTGACTAGCGGGGACCCAGATACGCAGTATTTT
V: TRBV19; size: .; D: .; J: TRBJ2-5; CDR3: CASSRPGQETQYF; DNA: TGTGCCAGTAGCCGACCAGGACAAGAGACCCAGTACTTC
V: TRBV27; size: many; D: .; J: TRBJ1-1; CDR3: CASSSQSHNTEAFF; DNA: TGTGCCAGCAGTTCTCAGAGCCACAACACTGAAGCTTTCTTT
V: TRBV4-1; size: .; D: TRBD1; J: TRBJ2-3; CDR3: CASSQDLGRGLDTQYF; DNA: TGCGCCAGCAGCCAAGATCTGGGCAGGGGGTTAGATACGCAGTATTTT
V: TRBV19; size: few; D: .; J: TRBJ1-5; CDR3: CASSMGASGQPQHF; DNA: TGTGCCAGTAGTATGGGGGCCTCGGGTCAGCCCCAGCATTTT
V: TRBV29-1; size: few; D: .; J: TRBJ2-3; CDR3: CSVLTGPSTDTQYF; DNA: TGCAGCGTTTTGACAGGCCCAAGCACAGATACGCAGTATTTT
V: TRBV29-1; size: many; D: .; J: TRBJ1-1; CDR3: CSFQQRGLEAFF; DNA: TGCAGCTTTCAACAGAGAGGGCTTGAAGCTTTCTTT
V: TRBV5-1; size: .; D: TRBD1; J: TRBJ2-3; CDR3: CASSHRDRPTDTQYF; DNA: TGCGCCAGCAGCCACCGGGACAGACCCACAGATACGCAGTATTTT
V: TRBV5-1; size: few; D: .; J: TRBJ2-7; CDR3: CASSLGDGPREQYF; DNA: TGCGCCAGCAGCTTGGGGGACGGGCCTAGAGAGCAGTACTTC